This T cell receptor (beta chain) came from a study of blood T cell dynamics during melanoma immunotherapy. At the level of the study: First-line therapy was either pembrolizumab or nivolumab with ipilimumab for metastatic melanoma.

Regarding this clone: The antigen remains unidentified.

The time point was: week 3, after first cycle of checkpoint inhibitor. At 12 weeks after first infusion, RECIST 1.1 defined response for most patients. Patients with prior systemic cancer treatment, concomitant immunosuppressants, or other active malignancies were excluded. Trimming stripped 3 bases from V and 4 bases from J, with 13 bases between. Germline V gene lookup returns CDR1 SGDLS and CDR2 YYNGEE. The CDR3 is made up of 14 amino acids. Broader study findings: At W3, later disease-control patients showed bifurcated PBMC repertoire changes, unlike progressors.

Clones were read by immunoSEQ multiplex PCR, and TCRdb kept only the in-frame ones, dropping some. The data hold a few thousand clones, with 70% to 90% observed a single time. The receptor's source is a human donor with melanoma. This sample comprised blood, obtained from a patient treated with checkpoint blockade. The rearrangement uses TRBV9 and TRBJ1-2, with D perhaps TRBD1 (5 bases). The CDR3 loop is CASSEGSQSYGYTF. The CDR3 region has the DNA TGTGCCAGCAGCGAGGGGTCCCAGTCCTATGGCTACACCTTC. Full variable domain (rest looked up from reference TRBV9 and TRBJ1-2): DSGVTQTPKHLITATGQRVTLRCSPRSGDLSVYWYQQSLDQGLQFLIQYYNGEERAKGNILERFSAQQFPDLHSELNLSSLELGDSALYFCASSEGSQSYGYTFGSGTRLTVV.